Following are 14 T cell receptor beta chains from one sample sequenced in a study of regulatory T cells in long-lasting Graves disease (dated by TCRdb to about 2021). The time point tag for this specimen amounts to: newly diagnosed GD, antithyroid drugs for less than 3 months. RNA was extracted from PBMCs in TRIzol for both TCR sequencing and RNA sequencing. Libraries were prepared through multiplex PCR. TCRdb names Illumina HiSeq 4000 as the instrument used. TCR beta libraries were built with iRepertoire HTBI primers and Arm-PCR amplification of CDR3 regions. Using fastp at Q25 and MiXCR, TCRdb reprocessed the public reads and kept productive beta chains. Identical CDR3 protein sequences are pooled into one entry, listed with their most common genes and DNA. The sample table contains 350,000 to 400,000 distinct CDR3 sequences; only one count was recorded for roughly 15% of them. The ten largest clonotypes hold 20% of the sample.

These data were likewise used in another study, on T cells in Graves' hyperthyroidism and ophthalmopathy.

The sequences come from peripheral blood mononuclear cells (PBMCs), collected at new diagnosis, from a patient treated with antithyroid drugs. These receptors all come from a woman younger than 35 with Graves disease. Donor details come from another sample of the same person, matched by shared clones.

This clonotype was counted ten times or more. V usage is TRBV20-1 and J usage is TRBJ2-3; tentative D call: TRBD1 (6 bases). V lost 3 bases and J 6 bases, leaving 13 bases between the germline ends. CDR3 length: 13 amino acids. CDR1 and CDR2 (germline): DFQATT, SNEGSKA (reference sequence). CDR3 in amino acids: CSASGTSSDTQYF. CDR3 nucleotides: TGCAGTGCTAGTGGGACATCATCGGATACGCAGTATTTT.

In its sample, this clonotype was seen a few times. This chain connects TRBV20-1 to TRBJ1-4; tentatively, D is TRBD1 (6 bases). This CDR3 has 13 residues. V gave up 6 bases and J gave up 3 bases, with 11 bases separating them. Germline V gene lookup returns CDR1 DFQATT and CDR2 SNEGSKA (reference sequence). CDR3 in amino acids: CSASDSPNEKLFF. CDR3 bases: TGCAGTGCCTCGGACAGTCCTAATGAAAAACTGTTTTTT.

Concerning this clonotype: A much more abundant neighbour one base away suggests this may be a read error. This CDR3 is CACSEGLASGLSTDTQYF. The CDR3 DNA is TGTGCCTGCAGTGAAGGGCTGGCTAGCGGGCTCTCCACAGATACGCAGTATTTT. This chain uses TRBV2 with TRBJ2-3, with 8 bases lining up with TRBD2. The CDR3 sequence is 18 residues long. Per germline, CDR1 SNHLY and CDR2 FYNNEI.

This clonotype was seen more than once but under ten times. This chain joins TRBV6-2 or TRBV6-3 and TRBJ2-5; the D gene could be TRBD1 or TRBD2 (5 bases each). From germline, CDR1 is MNHEY and CDR2 SVGEGT. This CDR3 spans 15 amino acids. Trimming took off 3 bases at V and 4 bases at J, with 15 bases between the two ends. The CDR3 DNA follows: TGTGCCAGCAGTTATAAGGGGACCACCCTAGAGACCCAGTACTTC. This gives the protein CASSYKGTTLETQYF.

This clonotype was observed many times. The chain joins TRBV5-1 to TRBJ1-1; TRBD1 agrees at 7 bases. The V gene's germline CDR1 is SGHRS and CDR2 YFSETQ. This CDR3 is built from 15 residues. The V segment lost 3 bases and the J segment 0 bases; nucleotides outside the gene matches: 5. The CDR3 sequence is CASSSDRAMNTEAFF. The CDR3 DNA sequence: TGCGCCAGCAGCTCAGACAGGGCAATGAACACTGAAGCTTTCTTT.

This clonotype was recorded at least ten times. The chain has TRBV28 and TRBJ1-5; D is perhaps TRBD1 (6 bases). The V end lost 5 bases, the J end lost 7 bases, and 9 bases lay between the germline ends. Germline V lookup: CDR1 MDHEN, CDR2 SYDVKM. This CDR3 spans 12 amino acids. The CDR3 here is CASSRDNQPQHF. In nucleotides, the CDR3 is TGTGCCAGCAGTAGGGACAACCAGCCCCAGCATTTT.

This clonotype showed up many times. V gene TRBV11-2 combines with J gene TRBJ1-2; D possibly corresponds to TRBD1 (6 bases). Germline V gene lookup returns CDR1 SGHAT and CDR2 FQNNGV. Trimming cost V 5 bases and J 8 bases, with 18 bases left between them. The CDR3 covers 14 residues. CDR3 coding DNA: TGTGCCAGCAGCGTCAGGGCGCACAGGGAGGGCTACACCTTC. Protein: CASSVRAHREGYTF.

This clonotype has at least ten counts. The gene calls are TRBV7-9 and TRBJ1-1; TRBD1 is a possible D gene (5 bases). Germline CDR1 SEHNR, CDR2 FQNEAQ (reference sequence). CDR3 size: 14 residues. The V end was cut by 1 base, the J end by 11 bases, with 17 bases between. In nucleotides, the CDR3 is TGTGCCAGCAGCTTAGAAGGTCCAGGAGGGGAGGCTTTCTTT. It specifies CASSLEGPGGEAFF.

The table lists this clonotype with a few counts. V gene TRBV9 combines with J gene TRBJ2-4; D gene uncertain. V was cut by 3 bases and J by 6 bases, with 7 bases left in between. The CDR3 runs to 12 residues. Per germline, CDR1 SGDLS and CDR2 YYNGEE. The CDR3 region is CASSAVRNIQYF. The CDR3 nucleotides read TGTGCCAGCAGCGCTGTTAGAAACATTCAGTACTTC. Together with reference TRBV9 and TRBJ2-4, the CDR3 gives the full variable domain: DSGVTQTPKHLITATGQRVTLRCSPRSGDLSVYWYQQSLDQGLQFLIQYYNGEERAKGNILERFSAQQFPDLHSELNLSSLELGDSALYFCASSAVRNIQYFGAGTRLSVL.

The J gene is TRBJ2-2, the V gene TRBV19; D is possibly TRBD2 (5 bases). V lost 5 bases and J 4 bases, leaving 14 bases between the germline ends. There are 15 residues in the CDR3. Germline loops: CDR1 LNHDA, CDR2 SQIVND (reference sequence). The CDR3 DNA follows: TGTGCCAGTAGTTCCGCTAGCTATCGCACCGGGGAGCTGTTTTTT. Its protein product is CASSSASYRTGELFF.

In this sample, this clonotype turned up many times. The rearrangement links TRBV6-2 or TRBV6-3 to TRBJ2-7; D possibly matches TRBD1 or TRBD2 (6 bases each). The germline CDR1 and CDR2 sequences are MNHEY and SVGEGT. The CDR3 is 14 residues long. Between the trimmed V and J ends, which lost 10 bases and 4 bases, there was a span of 20 bases. The CDR3, as DNA: TGTGCCACCTTAGGATCGGGGGCGGGATACGAGCAGTACTTC. Translating it yields CATLGSGAGYEQYF.

This clonotype was found many times. This chain connects TRBV6-2 or TRBV6-3 to TRBJ2-5; TRBD2 might be the D (6 bases). Germline V gene lookup returns CDR1 MNHEY and CDR2 SVGEGT. The CDR3 has 14 amino acids. Trimming removed 2 bases at V and 4 bases at J, with 11 bases between. CDR3 protein: CASSYGLTGETQYF. The DNA of the CDR3 is TGTGCCAGCAGTTACGGACTAACGGGAGAGACCCAGTACTTC.

The chain recombines TRBV3-1 with TRBJ2-5; 8 positions agree with TRBD2. With V trimmed by 2 bases and J by 5 bases, 7 bases remained unmatched. CDR3 length: 15 residues. CDR1 is LGHDT, CDR2 YNNKEL, per germline (reference sequence). The CDR3 nucleotides read TGTGCCAGCAGCCAACGAGCGGGGGCTTCGGAGACCCAGTACTTC. Amino acid sequence: CASSQRAGASETQYF.

This clonotype turned up a few times. The rearrangement uses TRBV12-3 or TRBV12-4 and TRBJ2-4; D remains ambiguous. The CDR3 loop spans 15 amino acids. V lost 0 bases, J lost 1 base, and 7 bases lay in between. CDR3 nucleotides: TGTGCCAGCAGTTTAGCGCGGCTCGCCAAAAACATTCAGTACTTC. Translation: CASSLARLAKNIQYF.